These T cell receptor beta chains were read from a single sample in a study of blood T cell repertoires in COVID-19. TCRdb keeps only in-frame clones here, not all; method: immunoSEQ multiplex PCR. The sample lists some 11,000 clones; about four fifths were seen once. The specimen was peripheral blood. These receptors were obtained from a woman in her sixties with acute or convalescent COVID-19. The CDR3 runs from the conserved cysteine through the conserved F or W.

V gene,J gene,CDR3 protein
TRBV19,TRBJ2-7,CASSVLTGGVYEQYF
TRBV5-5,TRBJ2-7,CASSSGTIYEQYF
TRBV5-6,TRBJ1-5,CASSRRNRVNQPQHF
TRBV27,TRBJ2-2,CASRGGTRNTGELFF
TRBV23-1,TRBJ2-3,CASAESGGAYDTQYF
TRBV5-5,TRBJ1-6,CASSLTVNSPLHF
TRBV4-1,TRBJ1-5,CASSQVEQSNQPQHF
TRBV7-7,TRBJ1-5,CASSLNSGTGFNQPQHF
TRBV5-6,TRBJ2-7,CASSLSGGEQYF
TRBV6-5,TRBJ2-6,CASSPPSSGANVLTF
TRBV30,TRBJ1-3,CAWEIQGPSGNTIYF
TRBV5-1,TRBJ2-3,CASSLRLAGGEEYF
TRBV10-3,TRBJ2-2,CAISAPHRAAELFF
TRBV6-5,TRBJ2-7,CASSRLAGLGEQYF
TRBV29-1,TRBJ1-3,CSAGTGRGNTIYF
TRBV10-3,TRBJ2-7,CAISEPSPHVGAGGHYEQYF
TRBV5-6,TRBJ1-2,CASSPGTGGGYTF
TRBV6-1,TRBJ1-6,CASSEYRGSDSPLHF
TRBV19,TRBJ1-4,CASSDGGGDEKLFF
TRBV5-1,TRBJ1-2,CASSSGQGFAYGYTF
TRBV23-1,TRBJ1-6,CASVPGGQGASVYNSPLHF
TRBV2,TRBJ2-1,CASRSQGNEQFF
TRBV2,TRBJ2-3,CASSFSTGAPTDTQYF
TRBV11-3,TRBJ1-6,CASSSAAVNNSPLHF
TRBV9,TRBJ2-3,CASSVKEGIDTQYF
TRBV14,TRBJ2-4,CASSQGAGEPRGNIQYF
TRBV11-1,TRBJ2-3,CASSHLGLAITDTQYF
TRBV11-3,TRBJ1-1,CASSFGTGEAFF
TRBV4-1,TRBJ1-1,CASSHYRGTEAFF
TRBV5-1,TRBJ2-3,CASSLSRADTQYF
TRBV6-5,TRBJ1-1,CASNRMKNTEAFF
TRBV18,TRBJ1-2,CASSPGTGENYGYTF
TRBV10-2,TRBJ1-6,CASSITSDSPISPLHF
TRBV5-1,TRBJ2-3,CASSFSGGAADTQYF
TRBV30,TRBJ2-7,CAWSPHPGQKQLNSYEQYF
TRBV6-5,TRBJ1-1,CASSSQWGRNTEAFF
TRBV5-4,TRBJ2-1,CASSPYQGPTDEQFF
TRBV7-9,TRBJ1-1,CASSVASGFMNTEAFF
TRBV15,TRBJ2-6,CATSRGLAGFGANVLTF
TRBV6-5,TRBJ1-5,CASSYSRRSNQPQHF
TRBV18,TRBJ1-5,CASSPFSGVIQPQHF
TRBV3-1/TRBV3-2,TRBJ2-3,CASSQDNFRGYTDTQYF
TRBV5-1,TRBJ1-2,CASSFGGLGGYTF
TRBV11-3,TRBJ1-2,CASSAQPGQGYGYTF
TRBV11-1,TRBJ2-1,CASSSRDRIFYNEQFF
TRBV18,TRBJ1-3,CASSDGISGNTIYF
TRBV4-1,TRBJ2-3,CASSRGVAGTARADTQYF
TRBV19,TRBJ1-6,CASSRLSAAAGLAGGSPLHF